At least ten counts were recorded for the clone carrying this T cell receptor beta chain. Its target is not known. This record comes from a study of glioma-infiltrating T cells. Study-level points and caveats: Above-expected tissue-blood divergence occurred in all gliomas, most in low-grade ones. Very few CDR3 sequences were shared between tissue and blood.

The iRepertoire nested amplicon-rescue multiplex PCR amplified TCR alpha and beta CDR3s from RNA. Input was 100-400 ng of tissue mRNA or PBMC total RNA. TCRdb called the multiplex PCR reads again in MiXCR, with one record for every CDR3 protein. The sample has over 100,000 distinct CDR3 sequences; approximately 26% are singletons. CDR1 is KGHSH and CDR2 is LQKENI in the germline V gene. V dropped 4 bases and J dropped 8; count of bases not matched to a gene: 9. This CDR3 is 15 amino acids long. V and J are TRBV18 and TRBJ2-1; 9 bases are shared with TRBD1. Sequencing input: glioma tissue, nonneoplastic brain tissue, or PBMCs (not recorded which). The receptor was derived from a human donor with low-grade glioma or glioblastoma, undergoing nonglioma brain surgery, or in good health (not recorded which). In nucleotides, the CDR3 is TGTGCCAGCTCACTAAAACAGGGGGCTATGTATGAGCAGTTCTTC. This gives the protein CASSLKQGAMYEQFF. Together with reference TRBV18 and TRBJ2-1, the CDR3 gives the full variable domain: NAGVMQNPRHLVRRRGQEARLRCSPMKGHSHVYWYRQLPEEGLKFMVYLQKENIIDESGMPKERFSAEFPKEGPSILRIQQVVRGDSAAYFCASSLKQGAMYEQFFGPGTRLTVL.